Listed here is a single T cell receptor (beta chain). Antigen specificity is unknown. Produced via immunoSEQ multiplex PCR; TCRdb's table is partial and in-frame only. The table has about 70,000 clones, 85% to 90% seen once. The data stem from a study of T cells in localized non-small cell lung cancer. General study results and limits: An association was observed between higher blood T cell density and longer overall survival. Appearances in adjacent lung were noted for a median 57 of the top 100 tumor clones. Heterogeneity cannot be ruled out, as sequencing used one tumor region only. T cell clonality was highest in uninvolved adjacent lung, above tumor.

J gave up 3 bases and V 4 bases, and 2 bases lay outside the gene matches. CDR3 size: 15 residues. Germline values: CDR1 LNHDA, CDR2 SQIVND (reference sequence). The sequenced sample was peripheral blood, obtained before any cancer treatment. This receptor was identified in an older male donor with stage III squamous cell lung carcinoma. The V and J genes are TRBV19 and TRBJ2-1; 11 bases align to TRBD2. The CDR3 DNA reads TGTGCCAGTAGTACGGGACTAGCGGTCTACAATGAGCAGTTCTTC. It is translated as CASSTGLAVYNEQFF. The whole variable domain, remainder taken from reference TRBV19 and TRBJ2-1, is DGGITQSPKYLFRKEGQNVTLSCEQNLNHDAMYWYRQDPGQGLRLIYYSQIVNDFQKGDIAEGYSVSREKKESFPLTVTSAQKNPTAFYLCASSTGLAVYNEQFFGPGTRLTVL.